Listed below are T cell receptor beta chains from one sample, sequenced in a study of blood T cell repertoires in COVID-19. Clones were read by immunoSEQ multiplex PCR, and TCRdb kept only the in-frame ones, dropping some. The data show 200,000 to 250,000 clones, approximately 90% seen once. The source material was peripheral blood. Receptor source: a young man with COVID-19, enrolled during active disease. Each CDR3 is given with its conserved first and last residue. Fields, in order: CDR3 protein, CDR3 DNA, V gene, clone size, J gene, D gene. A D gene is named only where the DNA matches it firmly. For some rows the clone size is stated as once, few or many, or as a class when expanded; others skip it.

CDR3aa: CASRRGGGGKLFF
CDR3nt: TGTGCCAGCAGGCGGGGGGGCGGAGGGAAACTGTTTTTT
v_gene: TRBV28
abundance: -
j_gene: TRBJ1-4
d_gene: -

CDR3aa: CASSYKPGREETQYF
CDR3nt: TGTGCCAGCAGTTACAAACCGGGCAGGGAAGAGACCCAGTACTTC
v_gene: TRBV6-2/TRBV6-3
abundance: -
j_gene: TRBJ2-5
d_gene: -

CDR3aa: CAWRPQVFSPLHF
CDR3nt: TGTGCCTGGAGACCACAGGTCTTTTCACCCCTCCACTTT
v_gene: TRBV30
abundance: -
j_gene: TRBJ1-6
d_gene: -

CDR3aa: CAWSKQINEKLFF
CDR3nt: TGTGCCTGGAGCAAACAGATAAATGAAAAACTGTTTTTT
v_gene: TRBV30
abundance: -
j_gene: TRBJ1-4
d_gene: -

CDR3aa: CASSVDGRSEAFF
CDR3nt: TGTGCCAGCAGCGTCGACGGGAGGTCTGAAGCTTTCTTT
v_gene: TRBV9
abundance: -
j_gene: TRBJ1-1
d_gene: -

CDR3aa: CASSLAETYEQYF
CDR3nt: TGTGCCAGCAGCTTAGCAGAGACCTACGAGCAGTACTTC
v_gene: TRBV11-1
abundance: -
j_gene: TRBJ2-7
d_gene: -

CDR3aa: CASSFALTGVMAGELFF
CDR3nt: TGTGCCAGCAGCTTCGCCTTGACAGGGGTAATGGCCGGGGAGCTGTTTTTT
v_gene: TRBV11-2
abundance: -
j_gene: TRBJ2-2
d_gene: TRBD1

CDR3aa: CASSEQVSYGYTF
CDR3nt: TGTGCCAGCAGTGAACAGGTTTCCTATGGCTACACCTTC
v_gene: TRBV25-1
abundance: once
j_gene: TRBJ1-2
d_gene: -

CDR3aa: CSVSQGATEAFF
CDR3nt: TGCAGCGTTTCACAGGGGGCAACTGAAGCTTTCTTT
v_gene: TRBV29-1
abundance: -
j_gene: TRBJ1-1
d_gene: TRBD1

CDR3aa: CASSFSSGSYEQYF
CDR3nt: TGTGCCAGCAGTTTCTCGAGTGGCTCCTACGAGCAGTACTTC
v_gene: TRBV27
abundance: -
j_gene: TRBJ2-7
d_gene: -

CDR3aa: CASRPRDKVTNTEAFF
CDR3nt: TGTGCCAGCAGGCCTCGGGACAAGGTGACGAACACTGAAGCTTTCTTT
v_gene: TRBV27
abundance: -
j_gene: TRBJ1-1
d_gene: -

CDR3aa: CATTWGGTDTQYF
CDR3nt: TGTGCCACCACGTGGGGGGGCACAGATACGCAGTATTTT
v_gene: TRBV6-5
abundance: -
j_gene: TRBJ2-3
d_gene: -

CDR3aa: CASSLGGTAYNSPLHF
CDR3nt: TGTGCCAGCAGCTTGGGCGGTACGGCTTATAATTCACCCCTCCACTTT
v_gene: TRBV5-8
abundance: -
j_gene: TRBJ1-6
d_gene: -

CDR3aa: CASSRQVMNTEAFF
CDR3nt: TGCGCCAGCAGCAGACAGGTGATGAACACTGAAGCTTTCTTT
v_gene: TRBV5-1
abundance: -
j_gene: TRBJ1-1
d_gene: -

CDR3aa: CSVDPGQGAYEQYF
CDR3nt: TGCAGCGTTGACCCCGGACAAGGCGCCTACGAGCAGTACTTC
v_gene: TRBV29-1
abundance: -
j_gene: TRBJ2-7
d_gene: -

CDR3aa: CASSKGPSRSSDTQYF
CDR3nt: TGTGCCAGCAGTAAGGGGCCTTCACGGTCGTCAGATACGCAGTATTTT
v_gene: TRBV2
abundance: -
j_gene: TRBJ2-3
d_gene: -

CDR3aa: CASSLAARGTDTQYF
CDR3nt: TGTGCCAGCAGCTTAGCGGCAAGGGGCACGGATACGCAGTATTTT
v_gene: TRBV11-1
abundance: -
j_gene: TRBJ2-3
d_gene: -

CDR3aa: CASSARGSDNYGYTF
CDR3nt: TGTGCCAGCAGCGCAAGAGGTTCGGATAACTATGGCTACACCTTC
v_gene: TRBV3-1/TRBV3-2
abundance: -
j_gene: TRBJ1-2
d_gene: -

CDR3aa: CASRLLGRDRDTEGTSYTF
CDR3nt: TGTGCAAGTCGCTTACTTGGTAGAGACCGGGATACAGAGGGTACGAGCTACACCTTC
v_gene: TRBV12-2
abundance: -
j_gene: TRBJ1-2
d_gene: -

CDR3aa: CASSLYSGAQYF
CDR3nt: TGTGCCAGCAGCCTTTACTCGGGGGCGCAGTATTTT
v_gene: TRBV7-2
abundance: -
j_gene: TRBJ2-3
d_gene: -

CDR3aa: CASSQEGLAVPRTGELFF
CDR3nt: TGTGCCAGCAGCCAGGAGGGACTAGCGGTCCCCCGAACCGGGGAGCTGTTTTTT
v_gene: TRBV4-2
abundance: -
j_gene: TRBJ2-2
d_gene: TRBD2

CDR3aa: CASSLDADIRAYEQYF
CDR3nt: TGTGCCAGCAGCTTAGATGCGGACATCAGGGCCTACGAGCAGTACTTC
v_gene: TRBV7-2
abundance: -
j_gene: TRBJ2-7
d_gene: -

CDR3aa: CASIGPSQGEGVYGYTF
CDR3nt: TGTGCCAGTATTGGCCCTTCACAGGGGGAAGGGGTCTATGGCTACACCTTC
v_gene: TRBV19
abundance: -
j_gene: TRBJ1-2
d_gene: TRBD1

CDR3aa: CASSNDRGVTNTEAFF
CDR3nt: TGTGCCAGCAGCAACGACAGGGGTGTGACGAACACTGAAGCTTTCTTT
v_gene: TRBV5-8
abundance: -
j_gene: TRBJ1-1
d_gene: TRBD1

CDR3aa: CASKLSRTVNTEAFF
CDR3nt: TGTGCCAGCAAATTATCACGGACAGTGAACACTGAAGCTTTCTTT
v_gene: TRBV27
abundance: few
j_gene: TRBJ1-1
d_gene: -

CDR3aa: CASSLWDRDRNTEAFF
CDR3nt: TGTGCCAGCAGCTTGTGGGACAGGGACAGGAACACTGAAGCTTTCTTT
v_gene: TRBV7-9
abundance: -
j_gene: TRBJ1-1
d_gene: TRBD1

CDR3aa: CASSWTGGNYGYTF
CDR3nt: TGCGCCAGCAGCTGGACAGGGGGTAACTATGGCTACACCTTC
v_gene: TRBV5-1
abundance: -
j_gene: TRBJ1-2
d_gene: TRBD1

CDR3aa: CASSLGDRPNEKLFF
CDR3nt: TGTGCCAGCAGCTTGGGGGACAGACCTAATGAAAAACTGTTTTTT
v_gene: TRBV5-4
abundance: -
j_gene: TRBJ1-4
d_gene: TRBD1

CDR3aa: CASSNSGARNEKLFF
CDR3nt: TGTGCCAGTAGTAACTCAGGTGCTCGTAATGAAAAACTGTTTTTT
v_gene: TRBV19
abundance: few
j_gene: TRBJ1-4
d_gene: -

CDR3aa: CASSYSGQGYYGYTF
CDR3nt: TGTGCCAGCAGTTACTCGGGACAGGGATATTATGGCTACACCTTC
v_gene: TRBV6-5
abundance: -
j_gene: TRBJ1-2
d_gene: TRBD1

CDR3aa: CASSSPGRAGRPRNQPQHF
CDR3nt: TGTGCCAGTAGTTCGCCGGGGAGGGCGGGTAGGCCGCGCAATCAGCCCCAGCATTTT
v_gene: TRBV19
abundance: -
j_gene: TRBJ1-5
d_gene: -

CDR3aa: CASTAQGAWGYTF
CDR3nt: TGTGCCAGCACCGCACAGGGGGCATGGGGCTACACCTTC
v_gene: TRBV6-6
abundance: -
j_gene: TRBJ1-2
d_gene: TRBD1

CDR3aa: CASRREAGELFF
CDR3nt: TGTGCCAGCAGAAGGGAGGCGGGGGAGCTGTTTTTT
v_gene: TRBV6-5
abundance: -
j_gene: TRBJ2-2
d_gene: -

CDR3aa: CASSIIGEHNEQFF
CDR3nt: TGTGCCAGTAGTATAATAGGGGAACACAATGAGCAGTTCTTC
v_gene: TRBV19
abundance: once
j_gene: TRBJ2-1
d_gene: -

CDR3aa: CASSPTGVLNEKLFF
CDR3nt: TGTGCCAGCAGCCCGACAGGAGTCCTTAATGAAAAACTGTTTTTT
v_gene: TRBV11-2
abundance: -
j_gene: TRBJ1-4
d_gene: -

CDR3aa: CASRAKGEQFF
CDR3nt: TGTGCCAGCAGGGCTAAGGGGGAGCAGTTCTTC
v_gene: TRBV11-3
abundance: -
j_gene: TRBJ2-1
d_gene: -

CDR3aa: CASSTQGARRNQPQHF
CDR3nt: TGTGCCAGCAGCACACAGGGGGCGAGAAGGAATCAGCCCCAGCATTTT
v_gene: TRBV5-6
abundance: -
j_gene: TRBJ1-5
d_gene: TRBD1

CDR3aa: CAISADRLSNYGYTF
CDR3nt: TGTGCCATCAGTGCGGACAGGCTTTCTAACTATGGCTACACCTTC
v_gene: TRBV10-3
abundance: -
j_gene: TRBJ1-2
d_gene: TRBD1

CDR3aa: CASGLPSGGHNEQFF
CDR3nt: TGTGCCAGCGGGCTCCCCAGCGGGGGACACAATGAGCAGTTCTTC
v_gene: TRBV5-8
abundance: once
j_gene: TRBJ2-1
d_gene: TRBD2

CDR3aa: CASSPVSGPNNEQFF
CDR3nt: TGTGCCAGCAGCCCAGTTTCGGGTCCTAACAATGAGCAGTTCTTC
v_gene: TRBV3-1/TRBV3-2
abundance: -
j_gene: TRBJ2-1
d_gene: -

CDR3aa: CASSPQGREAFF
CDR3nt: TGTGCCAGCAGCCCACAGGGCCGTGAAGCTTTCTTT
v_gene: TRBV5-4
abundance: -
j_gene: TRBJ1-1
d_gene: -

CDR3aa: CASRTTSGALGEQFF
CDR3nt: TGCGCCAGCAGGACAACTAGCGGGGCCCTGGGAGAGCAGTTCTTC
v_gene: TRBV5-1
abundance: -
j_gene: TRBJ2-1
d_gene: TRBD2

CDR3aa: CASSGDFGNTIYF
CDR3nt: TGTGCCAGCAGTGGAGACTTTGGAAACACCATATATTTT
v_gene: TRBV2
abundance: once
j_gene: TRBJ1-3
d_gene: -

CDR3aa: CAISEGEGDTEAFF
CDR3nt: TGTGCCATCAGTGAAGGGGAAGGGGACACTGAAGCTTTCTTT
v_gene: TRBV10-3
abundance: -
j_gene: TRBJ1-1
d_gene: -

CDR3aa: CASSQEGSGGEKLFF
CDR3nt: TGCGCCAGCAGCCAGGAGGGGTCCGGGGGTGAAAAACTGTTTTTT
v_gene: TRBV4-1
abundance: -
j_gene: TRBJ1-4
d_gene: -

CDR3aa: CASSLRSTGSNEKLFF
CDR3nt: TGTGCCAGCAGCTTACGGTCGACAGGGAGTAATGAAAAACTGTTTTTT
v_gene: TRBV7-2
abundance: -
j_gene: TRBJ1-4
d_gene: TRBD1